This TCR beta chain was sequenced for a study of OX40 agonist ivuxolimab in advanced cancers. Study background: Eligibility admitted prior anti-PD-1, anti-PD-L1 or anti-CTLA-4 therapy; 30% to 40% had some. Overall study results and limits: Researchers did not determine the expanded peripheral T cells' antigen specificity. The study observed clonal expansion of CD4+ and CD8+ blood T cells by week 6 at 0.1 to 3.0 mg/kg.

Profiled with immunoSEQ multiplex PCR; TCRdb holds only in-frame clones, not every one. The table lists 55,000 to 65,000 clones, about 85% of them singletons. To note about this clone: No antigen is known for it.

The germline CDR1 and CDR2 sequences are SGHTS and YDEGEE. The CDR3 spans 15 residues. V lost 0 bases and J lost 2; bases outside the gene matches: 1. The input for sequencing was CD4+ or CD8+ T cells sorted from blood, taken in a trial of the OX40 agonist ivuxolimab. The origin of this receptor is an adult with an advanced solid tumor such as melanoma, head and neck, liver or kidney cancer. The V and J genes are TRBV5-8 and TRBJ2-5, with TRBD2 identical over 10 bases. The CDR3 loop reads CASSLELAGQETQYF. The CDR3, as DNA: TGTGCCAGCAGCTTGGAACTAGCGGGGCAAGAGACCCAGTACTTC.